The rows below give T cell receptor beta chains drawn from one sample of a study of blood T cell dynamics during melanoma immunotherapy. Sequencing used immunoSEQ multiplex PCR; TCRdb keeps in-frame clones, though not all of them. The table has approximately 28,000 clones, roughly 83% seen once. The sample was blood, taken from a patient treated with checkpoint blockade. These receptors were collected from a human donor with melanoma. Both conserved end residues are part of each CDR3. A D gene is named only where the DNA matches it firmly. Clone size is given for some rows only: seen once, a few or many times, or a class if the clone is expanded.

TRBD1	NA	TRBV25-1	TRBJ2-7	TGTGCCAGCGGAAAGGGACAGAACTCCTACGAGCAGTACTTC	CASGKGQNSYEQYF
TRBD1	NA	TRBV9	TRBJ1-3	TGTGCCAGCAGCGTAGTCAACAGGGGGCCTGGAAACACCATATATTTT	CASSVVNRGPGNTIYF
NA	NA	TRBV7-4	TRBJ2-7	TGTGCCAGCAGCTTAGAACTAAGGGGTTGCGAGCAGTACTTC	CASSLELRGCEQYF
NA	NA	TRBV27	TRBJ2-3	TGTGCCAGCACCCTTCCTTCCACAGGGATCGGTACGCAGTATTTT	CASTLPSTGIGTQYF
NA	NA	TRBV9	TRBJ1-1	TGTGCCAGCAGCGTAGAGATCCCTGAAGCTTTCTTT	CASSVEIPEAFF
NA	NA	TRBV29-1	TRBJ1-2	TGCAGCGTCCGACCTTACTGGGCGGAGGGCTACACCTTC	CSVRPYWAEGYTF
NA	NA	TRBV28	TRBJ2-7	TGTGCCAGCTCCCTGGACCCCGGCAGGTCCTACGAGCAGTACTTC	CASSLDPGRSYEQYF
NA	NA	TRBV6-1	TRBJ1-5	TGTGCCAGCAGGCAGGGGCAGGATCAGCCCCAGCATTTT	CASRQGQDQPQHF
NA	NA	TRBV6-1	TRBJ2-5	TGTGCCAGCAGTGAAGGTGGCCGGGAGACCCAGTACTTC	CASSEGGRETQYF
TRBD2	NA	TRBV19	TRBJ2-3	TGTGCCAGTAGTATAAGCGGGGGGGCGGGAGATACGCAGTATTTT	CASSISGGAGDTQYF
NA	NA	TRBV5-4	TRBJ2-5	TGTGCCAGCAGCTTCCCCTCACAAGAGACCCAGTACTTC	CASSFPSQETQYF
NA	NA	TRBV5-1	TRBJ1-2	TGCGCCAGCAGCTTTACACCGAACCCCCCAGGAGACTATGGCTACACCTTC	CASSFTPNPPGDYGYTF
NA	NA	TRBV6-1	TRBJ1-1	TGTGCCAGCAGTGAAAGGCCCCTGACCCCTGAAGCTTTCTTT	CASSERPLTPEAFF
TRBD1	once	TRBV15	TRBJ1-2	TGTGCCACCAGCATTCGGACAGGGAGTGGCTACACCTTC	CATSIRTGSGYTF
TRBD1	NA	TRBV27	TRBJ1-2	TGTGCCAGCAGTTTCACCGGGACAGTCGATGGCTACACCTTC	CASSFTGTVDGYTF
NA	NA	TRBV5-4	TRBJ1-2	TGTGCCAGCAGCTTAGCGCCGATCTCAGGCTATGGCTACACCTTC	CASSLAPISGYGYTF
NA	NA	TRBV5-5	TRBJ2-1	TGTGCCAGCAGCCGATCCGCCGGGACTCCAAATGAGCAGTTCTTC	CASSRSAGTPNEQFF
TRBD1	NA	TRBV27	TRBJ1-1	TGTGCCAGCAAAATCAGGGGGCGGACTGAAGCTTTCTTT	CASKIRGRTEAFF
NA	NA	TRBV5-6	TRBJ1-5	TGTGCCAGCAGCTTCCTCCGGTCCGGGAATAGCAATCAGCCCCAGCATTTT	CASSFLRSGNSNQPQHF
NA	NA	TRBV6-1	TRBJ1-1	TGTGCCAGCATCATCAACACTGAAGCTTTCTTT	CASIINTEAFF
TRBD2	NA	TRBV19	TRBJ2-1	TGTGCCAGTAGTATAGGGGCTAGCGGGGGTCACCCTGAGCAGTTCTTC	CASSIGASGGHPEQFF
NA	NA	TRBV5-4	TRBJ1-1	TGTGCCAGCAGCTTGGAGGGTTTTTGGACCGAGGCTTTCTTT	CASSLEGFWTEAFF
NA	few	TRBV11-2	TRBJ2-7	TGTGCCAGCAGCTTCGAATACGAGCAGTACTTC	CASSFEYEQYF
NA	NA	TRBV10-3	TRBJ1-2	TGTGCCATCGGCAGGGAACTGTCTGGTAACTATGGCTACACCTTC	CAIGRELSGNYGYTF
TRBD2	NA	TRBV19	TRBJ2-7	TGTGCCAGTAGTATTGGCGGTAGCGGGGTCCCCTACGAGCAGTACTTC	CASSIGGSGVPYEQYF
NA	NA	TRBV27	TRBJ1-1	TGTGCCAGCAATCGGCAGGGCCCTAACACTGAAGCTTTCTTT	CASNRQGPNTEAFF
TRBD1	NA	TRBV5-6	TRBJ1-1	TGTGCCAGCAGCCGGCTAAGACAGGGGGCGATTAACACTGAAGCTTTCTTT	CASSRLRQGAINTEAFF
NA	NA	TRBV27	TRBJ1-2	TGTGCCAGCAGTTATGACAGGAGGTATGGCTACACCTTC	CASSYDRRYGYTF
TRBD2	NA	TRBV30	TRBJ2-7	TGTGCCTGGGAAACCGCTACTCGGGGGGTCTACGAGCAGTACTTC	CAWETATRGVYEQYF
NA	NA	TRBV6-1	TRBJ1-1	TGTGCCAGCAGTGAATATCCCGGTCGGAATCTGAACACTGAAGCTTTCTTT	CASSEYPGRNLNTEAFF
NA	NA	TRBV9	TRBJ1-2	TGTGCCAGCAGCGTAGAACCCCACGAGGGCTATGGCTACACCTTC	CASSVEPHEGYGYTF
NA	NA	TRBV2	TRBJ1-4	TGTGCCAGCAGTGACCGGCGGAGGGTCGATGGTAATGAAAAACTGTTTTTT	CASSDRRRVDGNEKLFF
TRBD1	few	TRBV12-5	TRBJ2-7	TGTGCCAGGACAGGCGACGAGCAGTACTTC	CARTGDEQYF
NA	NA	TRBV6-5	TRBJ2-2	TGTGCCAGCAATACGCCGGGAACTAGGCTGTTTTTT	CASNTPGTRLFF
NA	NA	TRBV5-4	TRBJ2-2	TGTGCCAGCAGCTTGGGCCGAGCGAGCACCGGGGAGCTGTTTTTT	CASSLGRASTGELFF
NA	NA	TRBV5-1	TRBJ1-1	TGCGCCAGCAGCTTGGATACAGGGACTGAAGCTTTCTTT	CASSLDTGTEAFF
NA	NA	TRBV5-1	TRBJ1-1	TGCGCCAGCAGCTTGGACTCAAAAGCTTTCTTT	CASSLDSKAFF
TRBD1	NA	TRBV9	TRBJ2-7	TGTGCCAGCAGCCCTCGGACAGGGGGCATCGACGAGCAGTACTTC	CASSPRTGGIDEQYF
TRBD1	NA	TRBV2	TRBJ2-3	TGTGCCAGCAGTGAACTTCGGGGGGGACAGGGGGCCGAAGATACGCAGTATTTT	CASSELRGGQGAEDTQYF
NA	NA	TRBV25-1	TRBJ1-1	TGTGCCAGCAGTGAAGTCGGGGGGCGCAACACTGAAGCTTTCTTT	CASSEVGGRNTEAFF
TRBD2	NA	TRBV7-2	TRBJ2-7	TGTGCCAGCAGCTTCGCTAGCGGGGGAAGCTCCTACGAGCAGTACTTC	CASSFASGGSSYEQYF
TRBD2	NA	TRBV5-4	TRBJ2-7	TGTGCCAGCAGCCCGGGGGGGGCCTGGGAGCAGTACTTC	CASSPGGAWEQYF
TRBD1	NA	TRBV29-1	TRBJ1-1	TGCAGCACCGCCCAGGACAGGGGGTCTGGGGCTTTCTTT	CSTAQDRGSGAFF
NA	once	TRBV5-4	TRBJ2-3	TGTGCCAGCAGCTTAACCCCCAATCGAGATACGCAGTATTTT	CASSLTPNRDTQYF
NA	NA	TRBV11-3	TRBJ2-1	TGTGCCAGCAGCGTCGGGGAGTACAATGAGCAGTTCTTC	CASSVGEYNEQFF
TRBD1	NA	TRBV7-6	TRBJ2-2	TGTGCCAGCAGCTTAGCGCAGGGGGAGTGGACCGGGGAGCTGTTTTTT	CASSLAQGEWTGELFF
NA	NA	TRBV30	TRBJ1-2	TGTGCCTGGACTAGGCTCAGCCAGGGGATCTATGGCTACACCTTC	CAWTRLSQGIYGYTF
NA	NA	TRBV19	TRBJ2-6	TGTGCCAGTAGTTTCGGTCTCTCTGGGGCCAACGTCCTGACTTTC	CASSFGLSGANVLTF
NA	NA	TRBV10-2	TRBJ1-2	TGCGCCAGCAGTGAGTCAAGAGGGAATGGCTACACCTTC	CASSESRGNGYTF